The 18 T cell receptor beta chains given below trace back to one sample, sequenced in a study of molecular identifiers for immune sequencing clone quantification. TCRdb itself ran the PCR reads through MiXCR, one entry per CDR3 protein. This table has about 40,000 distinct CDR3 sequences, 18% appearing once. The sequencing sample was made of naive CD8+ T cells from blood, with Jurkat cell RNA spiked in. Subset defined: FACS-sorted CD8+CD4-CCR7+CD45RA+ naive T cells. The receptors stem from a human donor in good health. Some libraries in this study had Jurkat cell RNA spiked in.

This clonotype was detected ten times or more. J is TRBJ1-4 and V is TRBV11-2; possible D gene TRBD1, 5 bases. Germline V lookup: CDR1 SGHAT, CDR2 FQNNGV. The CDR3 totals 15 residues. V was cut by 8 bases and J by 4 bases, with 17 bases left in between. Here the CDR3 reads CASALSGHDNEKLFF. The CDR3 bases are TGTGCCAGCGCCCTGTCGGGGCACGATAATGAAAAACTGTTTTTT.

This clonotype was seen repeatedly, ten times or more. The rearrangement uses TRBV7-9 and TRBJ2-7; a possible D gene is TRBD2 (5 bases). The germline V gene encodes CDR1 SEHNR and CDR2 FQNEAQ (reference sequence). CDR3 length: 13 amino acids. V lost 5 bases and J lost 7, with 15 bases in between. The CDR3: CASSGSDGGEQYF. CDR3 bases: TGTGCCAGCAGCGGTTCGGACGGCGGGGAGCAGTACTTC.

This clonotype was seen more than once but under ten times. With a much larger clone just one base away, this may be a read error. This chain links TRBV10-2 with TRBJ2-3, with D hard to call. This CDR3 region has 13 residues. In germline, CDR1 is WSHSY, CDR2 SAAADI. Here the CDR3 DNA reads TGCGCCAGCAGTGAGGGCTACACAGATGCGCAGTATTTT. Translation: CASSEGYTDAQYF.

This sequence joins TRBV7-6 and TRBJ2-7, with 7 bases lining up with TRBD1. The CDR3 extends over 14 amino acids. Germline assignment: CDR1 SGHVS and CDR2 FNYEAQ. Trimming at V came to 5 bases and at J to 3 bases, leaving 7 bases not matched to a gene. CDR3 nucleotide sequence: TGTGCCAGCAGCCCGAGGACAGGAATCTACGAGCAGTACTTC. Its protein is CASSPRTGIYEQYF.

This clonotype was counted ten times or more. The chain joins TRBV11-2 to TRBJ2-1; D ambiguous. The CDR3 totals 13 residues. Germline V lookup: CDR1 SGHAT, CDR2 FQNNGV. Trimming left V 0 bases short and J 8 bases short, with 8 bases between. CDR3 sequence (DNA): TGTGCCAGCAGCTTAGACGTGTCCCATGAGCAGTTCTTC. It specifies CASSLDVSHEQFF.

In its sample, this clonotype was seen many times. The genes are TRBV7-9 and TRBJ2-1; D perhaps matches TRBD1 (5 bases). The CDR3 sequence is 15 residues long. Germline values: CDR1 SEHNR, CDR2 FQNEAQ (reference sequence). V lost 1 base to trimming and J lost 7 bases, with 14 bases between them. The CDR3 here is CASSLVGRGQNEQFF. The CDR3 nucleotides are TGTGCCAGCAGCTTAGTCGGAAGGGGCCAAAATGAGCAGTTCTTC.

This clonotype has a handful of counts. The chain joins TRBV11-2 to TRBJ2-1; TRBD1 aligns across 9 bases. This CDR3 contains 13 residues. Germline CDR1 and CDR2: SGHAT and FQNNGV. The V segment lost 8 bases and the J segment 2 bases; nucleotides outside the gene matches: 1. The CDR3 DNA reads TGTGCCAGCCGGGACAGGGCCTACAATGAGCAGTTCTTC. Protein: CASRDRAYNEQFF.

This clonotype was detected many times. The chain links TRBV15 to TRBJ2-7, with D possibly TRBD2 on 6 matching bases. The germline gives CDR1 LNHNV, CDR2 YYDKDF (reference sequence). The ends were cut back, 1 base at V and 8 bases at J, with 15 bases in the middle. This CDR3 has 14 residues. CDR3 amino acids: CATSRAELATKQYF. The CDR3 DNA sequence: TGTGCCACCAGCAGAGCCGAACTAGCCACCAAGCAGTACTTC.

V and J are TRBV2 and TRBJ2-5, with D possibly being TRBD2 (5 bases). Per the germline V gene, CDR1 is SNHLY and CDR2 is FYNNEI. The germline V and J ends were trimmed by 6 bases and 5 bases, with 19 bases remaining between them. The CDR3 sequence is 15 residues long. The CDR3 here is CASRLLTGTRETQYF. CDR3 bases: TGTGCCAGCAGACTGTTAACGGGAACAAGGGAGACCCAGTACTTC.

There are many counts of this clonotype. The DNA of the CDR3 is TGTGCCAGCAGCCAAGATCGGGCGGGACCCTGGGAGCAGTTCTTC. Translation: CASSQDRAGPWEQFF. The V call is TRBV3-1, the J call TRBJ2-1; the D gene is possibly TRBD2 (6 bases). CDR3 length: 15 residues. Trimming pared 0 bases from V and 10 bases from J, leaving 16 bases between. Germline CDR1 is LGHDT and CDR2 is YNNKEL (reference sequence).

This clonotype was counted at least ten times. The V and J genes are TRBV29-1 and TRBJ2-5, with TRBD2 as a possible D gene (5 bases). V shed 1 base and J shed 1 base, with 7 bases lying between them. Germline assignment: CDR1 SQVTM and CDR2 ANQGSEA. CDR3 size: 13 residues. This CDR3 is CSVEVEGQETQYF. CDR3 sequence (DNA): TGCAGCGTTGAAGTAGAGGGCCAAGAGACCCAGTACTTC.

In regard to this clonotype: A read error is possible here, since a much larger clone lies one base away. Lacking the conserved final phenylalanine or tryptophan, this CDR3 likely reflects a read error. The chain employs TRBV12-3 or TRBV12-4 and TRBJ2-1; 7 bases agree with TRBD2. This CDR3 is built from 14 residues. Germline trimming cut 9 bases from V and 5 bases from J; bases unmatched to any gene: 10. The CDR3 spells CASTGGSVDNEQFL. The DNA of the CDR3 is TGTGCCAGTACCGGCGGGAGTGTCGACAATGAGCAGTTCCTC.

The chain combines TRBV5-5 with TRBJ1-5; TRBD1 agrees at 7 bases. The CDR3 runs 14 residues. CDR1 and CDR2 from the germline V gene are SGHKS and YYEKEE (reference sequence). Trimming cost V 9 bases and J 5 bases; bases outside gene matches: 11. CDR3 loop: CATKVQGLDQPQHF. As DNA, the CDR3 is TGTGCCACCAAAGTACAGGGGCTAGATCAGCCCCAGCATTTT.

The rearrangement uses TRBV20-1 and TRBJ2-5, with 7 bases that match TRBD2. CDR3 length: 16 residues. The V segment lost 2 bases and the J segment 5 bases; nucleotides outside the gene matches: 14. The germline V gene encodes CDR1 DFQATT and CDR2 SNEGSKA (reference sequence). CDR3 protein: CSARLLREIWGETQYF. In nucleotides, the CDR3 is TGCAGTGCTAGACTGCTGCGGGAGATTTGGGGGGAGACCCAGTACTTC.

On this clonotype: A much larger clone differs from this one at a single base, so this may be a read error. The J gene is TRBJ2-7, the V gene TRBV4-1; no clear D gene. The CDR3 sequence is 15 residues long. V dropped 4 bases and J dropped 0 bases, with 13 bases sitting between them. The germline CDR1 and CDR2 sequences are MGHRA and YSYEKL. The CDR3 DNA sequence: TGCGCCAGCAGCCCTCGAACTGGCGGCTCCTACGAGCAGTACTTC. The encoded protein is CASSPRTGGSYEQYF.

This chain uses TRBV7-8 with TRBJ2-7, with 12 bases identical to TRBD2. The CDR3 is 18 residues long. Trimming at V came to 1 base and at J to 4 bases, leaving 11 bases not matched to a gene. CDR1 is SGHVS and CDR2 is FQNEAQ in the germline V gene. DNA of the CDR3: TGTGCCAGCAGCTTAGTTGGTTTGACTAGCGGGAGAGTTTACGAGCAGTACTTC. Its translation: CASSLVGLTSGRVYEQYF.

This clonotype was counted at least ten times. This chain joins TRBV9 and TRBJ2-5; D is unresolved. This CDR3 is 13 amino acids long. The V end lost 3 bases, the J end lost 5 bases, and 11 bases lay between the germline ends. From germline, CDR1 is SGDLS and CDR2 YYNGEE. The CDR3 loop reads CASSGGMRETQYF. The CDR3 bases are TGTGCCAGCAGCGGAGGAATGCGGGAGACCCAGTACTTC.

This clonotype was seen many times. V is TRBV4-3 and J is TRBJ1-2; D is undetermined. The germline V gene has CDR1 LGHNA and CDR2 YSLEER. This CDR3 contains 17 residues. V was clipped by 0 bases and J by 0 bases, with 14 bases between them. The CDR3 DNA sequence: TGCGCCAGCAGCCAAGATCTCGCCAGCCCAGCTAACTATGGCTACACCTTC. Encoded protein: CASSQDLASPANYGYTF.